The sequence of this T cell receptor (beta chain) was determined in a study of T cells expressing NK-cell markers. The wider study: Each TCR beta repertoire originated in sorted T cells that were CD3+CD56+NKG2C+, CD3+CD56+NKG2C- or CD3+CD56-NKG2C+.

Scientists made TCR beta cDNA using 5'RACE template switching with UMIs. After re-calling the 5' RACE reads, TCRdb lists one entry per CDR3 protein, DNA absent. This listing includes about 190,000 distinct CDR3 sequences. The sample consisted of blood T cells: a sorted CD56 or NKG2C T cell subset, CD4+ or CD8+ T cells, or bulk PBMC T cells (not recorded which). This receptor was obtained from a man between 18 and 69 years old in good health.

The CDR3 region is CASSYGGQGEQYF. The chain joins TRBV6-6 to TRBJ2-7; TCRdb outputs TRBD1, but without DNA this stays unchecked. The length of the CDR3 is 13 residues. The germline CDR1 and CDR2 sequences are MNHNY and SVGAGI (reference sequence).